The clone carrying this T cell receptor (beta chain) was seen once. What it recognizes is unknown. The record originates from a study of T cell responses to AZD1222 COVID-19 vaccine. Whole-study findings and limits: Repertoire sampling happened only post peak T cell response. Unmutated regions of variants are reportedly targeted by nearly half of spike-specific TCRs. There were vaccine-associated CD4 TCRs across spike, dominant at 160-218 and 743-854.

The CDR3 extends over 13 amino acids. The germline V and J ends were trimmed by 3 bases and 3 bases, with 8 bases remaining between them. Germline V gives CDR1 KGHSH, CDR2 LQKENI. Pooled in the analysis were second doses at about 4 or about 12 weeks. Only in-frame clones appear in the TCRdb table, and some are missing; sequencing was by immunoSEQ multiplex PCR. The table records 110,000 or so clones, approximately 88% of them present only once. This chain connects TRBV18 to TRBJ2-5; a weak D match, TRBD2 (5 bases). The TCR comes from an adult who received the AZD1222 COVID-19 vaccine. The sample here was peripheral blood, taken 28 days after the second AZD1222 dose. The CDR3 spells CASSPGVKETQYF. The CDR3 bases are TGTGCCAGCTCACCCGGGGTTAAAGAGACCCAGTACTTC.